This T cell receptor (beta chain) was captured in a study of T-cell memory formation after mild COVID-19. Study results and caveats: Contracting clones from day 15 to 85 showed balanced CD4/CD8; later expanders favored CD4+.

A few counts support this clonotype. Its antigen is not identified. 5'RACE, which relied on constant-segment primers, yielded TCR alpha and TCR beta cDNA libraries carrying sample barcodes and UMIs. TCRdb independently ran MiXCR on the 5' RACE reads; one entry per CDR3 protein. The sample has about 140,000 distinct CDR3 sequences; around 15% are singletons. Unmatched junction bases numbered 8, after V lost 1 base and J lost 7 bases. The CDR3 spans 15 residues. Per germline, CDR1 DFQATT and CDR2 SNEGSKA (reference sequence). Sequencing was carried out using PBMCs or a T cell subset sorted from them (not recorded which). This rearrangement joins TRBV20-1 to TRBJ2-1; the match to TRBD2 covers 9 bases. The origin of this receptor is an adult woman who had mild COVID-19 (a few samples of this study predate the infection). Cell type and time point are not known. Here the CDR3 reads CSARGWAGGPNEQFF. Written as DNA, the CDR3 is TGCAGTGCTAGAGGATGGGCGGGGGGGCCGAATGAGCAGTTCTTC.